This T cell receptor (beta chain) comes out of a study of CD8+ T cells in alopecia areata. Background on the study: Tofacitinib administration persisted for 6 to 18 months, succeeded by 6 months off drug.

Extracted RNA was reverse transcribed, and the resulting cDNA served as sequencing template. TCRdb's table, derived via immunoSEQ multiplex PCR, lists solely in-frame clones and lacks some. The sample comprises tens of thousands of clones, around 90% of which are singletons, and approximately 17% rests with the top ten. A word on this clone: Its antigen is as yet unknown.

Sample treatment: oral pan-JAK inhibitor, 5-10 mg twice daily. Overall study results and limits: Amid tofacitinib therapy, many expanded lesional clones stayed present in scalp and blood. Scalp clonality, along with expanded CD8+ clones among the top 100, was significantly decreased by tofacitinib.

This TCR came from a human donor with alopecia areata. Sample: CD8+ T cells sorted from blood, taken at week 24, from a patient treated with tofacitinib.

CDR3 sequence (DNA): TGCGCCAGCAGCGACGATTGGGCGGTGGCGGGGGGTTCTGACAATGAGCAGTTCTTC. This sequence encodes CASSDDWAVAGGSDNEQFF. J is TRBJ2-1 and V is TRBV5-1; TRBD2 matches at 8 bases. CDR3 length: 19 residues. Germline assignment: CDR1 SGHRS and CDR2 YFSETQ. V lost 4 bases and J lost 5; bases outside the gene matches: 20.